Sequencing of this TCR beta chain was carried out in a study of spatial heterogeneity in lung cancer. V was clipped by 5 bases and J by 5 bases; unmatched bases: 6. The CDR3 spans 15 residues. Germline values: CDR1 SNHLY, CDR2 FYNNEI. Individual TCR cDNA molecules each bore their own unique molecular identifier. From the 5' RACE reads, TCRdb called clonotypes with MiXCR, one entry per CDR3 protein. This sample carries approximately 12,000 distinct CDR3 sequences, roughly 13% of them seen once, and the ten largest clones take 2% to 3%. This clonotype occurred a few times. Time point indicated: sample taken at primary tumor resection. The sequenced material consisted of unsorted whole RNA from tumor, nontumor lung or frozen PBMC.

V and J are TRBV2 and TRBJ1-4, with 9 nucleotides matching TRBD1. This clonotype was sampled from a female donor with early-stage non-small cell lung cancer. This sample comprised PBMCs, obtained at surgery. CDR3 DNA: TGTGCCAGCAGTCACCCCGGGACAGGGAATGAAAAACTGTTTTTT. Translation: CASSHPGTGNEKLFF.